This TCR beta chain was identified in a study of blood T cell repertoires in COVID-19. CDR3 size: 18 residues. Germline V gene data show CDR1 as MNHEY and CDR2 as SMNVEV (reference sequence). Trimming removed 5 bases from V and 4 bases from J, with 21 bases in between. Only in-frame clones appear in the TCRdb table, and some are missing; sequencing was by immunoSEQ multiplex PCR. This repertoire shows approximately 210,000 clones, around 90% found once; its top ten account for roughly 14%. The gene calls are TRBV27 and TRBJ2-6; D is perhaps TRBD2 (5 bases). The sample taken for sequencing was PBMCs or T cells enriched from blood (not recorded which). The TCR sequence derives from a woman between 45 and 60 years old with acute COVID-19. The CDR3 DNA reads TGTGCCAGCAGTACCCGCTATACTAGGGTAAACGGGGCCAACGTCCTGACTTTC. Translation: CASSTRYTRVNGANVLTF. Based on the CDR3 plus reference TRBV27 and TRBJ2-6, the full variable domain is EAQVTQNPRYLITVTGKKLTVTCSQNMNHEYMSWYRQDPGLGLRQIYYSMNVEVTDKGDVPEGYKVSRKEKRNFPLILESPSPNQTSLYFCASSTRYTRVNGANVLTFGAGSRLTVL.